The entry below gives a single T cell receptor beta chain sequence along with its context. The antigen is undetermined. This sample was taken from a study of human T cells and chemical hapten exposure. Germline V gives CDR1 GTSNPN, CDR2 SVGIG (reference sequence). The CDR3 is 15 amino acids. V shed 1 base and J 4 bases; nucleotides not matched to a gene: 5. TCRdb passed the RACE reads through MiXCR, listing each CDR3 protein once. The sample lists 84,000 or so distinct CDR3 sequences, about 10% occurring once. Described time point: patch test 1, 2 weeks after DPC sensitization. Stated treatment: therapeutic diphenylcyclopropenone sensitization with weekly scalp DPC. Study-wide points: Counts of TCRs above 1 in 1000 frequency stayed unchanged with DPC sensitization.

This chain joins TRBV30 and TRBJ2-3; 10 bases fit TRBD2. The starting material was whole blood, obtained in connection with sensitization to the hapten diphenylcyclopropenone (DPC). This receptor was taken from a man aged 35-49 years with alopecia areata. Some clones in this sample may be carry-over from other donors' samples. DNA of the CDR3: TGTGCCTGGAGTGCCCTAGCGGGAGTTCCAGATACGCAGTATTTT. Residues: CAWSALAGVPDTQYF.